Sequencing of this TCR beta chain was carried out in a study of Graves' ophthalmopathy and Graves' hyperthyroidism (dated by TCRdb to the late 2010s). Background on the whole study: Peripheral blood was collected at initial diagnosis, prior to any treatment. The study used signatures of the TCR beta repertoire to tell Graves' ophthalmopathy apart from Graves' hyperthyroidism and to predict which patients would progress to ophthalmopathy. In total, approximately 130 blood samples were TCR-sequenced: 40 to 45 ophthalmopathy, under 85 hyperthyroidism and about 17 hyperthyroidism-to-ophthalmopathy patients. A discovery set of about 99 patients (more than 40 ophthalmopathy, 55 to 65 stable hyperthyroidism) was enrolled to explore V-J signatures distinguishing ophthalmopathy from hyperthyroidism. An independent validation cohort was composed of fewer than 20 hyperthyroidism patients and around 16 patients who later progressed from hyperthyroidism to ophthalmopathy. In five to seven hyperthyroidism patients, the T-cell repertoire of thyroid tissue was compared with the T-cell repertoire of blood. After sampling, hyperthyroidism patients received methimazole starting at 30 mg daily, and ophthalmopathy patients received high-dose intravenous methylprednisolone. The 85 to 100 discovery patients were divided at random into training and test sets in a 7:3 ratio.

Ophthalmopathy patients were characterized by moderately to severely active disease, a Clinical Activity Score of at least 3, a NOSPECS grade of at least 4, and a disease duration under 3 months. Anyone with other autoimmune diseases, uncontrolled infections, pregnancy or lactation was excluded from the study. Diagnosis was based on clinical symptoms, serum thyroxine, TRAb, thyroid ultrasound and orbital computed tomography. Ficoll-Paque density gradient centrifugation was used to isolate PBMCs from about 10 ml of fresh peripheral blood. Total RNA was extracted with Trizol reagent and quality-checked on an Agilent 2100 Bioanalyzer. The investigation overall reported the following: In cross-validation, the 13-signature model distinguished ophthalmopathy from stable hyperthyroidism with about 89% sensitivity and approximately 81% specificity, while in the test set the corresponding values were about 80% and 75%. In validation, the model predicted ophthalmopathy progression with more than 70% sensitivity and roughly 72% specificity; 12 predicted patients were CT-confirmed with GO in a median of approximately 6.2 months. Most expanded thyroid clonotypes with frequency above 0.001 were also detected in blood, suggesting blood repertoires may reflect the thyroid immune response. No statistical method was used to set the sample size in advance, and the investigators knew which group each participant was assigned to.

TCR beta CDR3 regions were amplified from RNA transcripts for repertoire sequencing. A first-round RT-PCR used HTBI primers with the Qiagen OneStep RT-PCR kit, followed by a second-round multiplex PCR, size selection and purification. Sequencing of the libraries was carried out on an Illumina HiSeq2000 in paired-end mode with 100 bp reads. In the source study's methods: SOAPnuke was used for read processing, and reads with adapters, uncalled bases, a mean Phred below 15, or no exact constant-primer or identifier match were discarded. COPE v1.2.5 was used to merge high-quality paired reads. Clonotypes were defined as unique nucleotide sequences and were aligned to IMGT TRB V, D and J references using MiTCR v1.1. Analysis was restricted to V-J combinations with a frequency above 0.0001, which covered approximately 99% of repertoires. For each V-J combination, a TCR clonal expansion and chaos score was defined as the ratio of F50 clonal expansion to chaos observed in the TCRdist matrix. Features were reduced by Welch's t-statistics and random forest to 10 to 15 V-J combinations, which fed a naive Bayes classifier. The Morisita-Horn index was used to measure how similar the thyroid and blood repertoires were. Using fastp at Q25 and MiXCR, TCRdb reprocessed the public reads and kept productive beta chains. Rows merge per CDR3 protein into single entries with the most common DNA and genes. TCRdb's processing, not the study's, gives the V and J calls here. The table for this sample lists about 400,000 distinct CDR3 sequences; approximately 20% of them were counted only once. Of the sample, 1.6% falls within the top ten clones.

This clonotype was detected a few times. Its antigen is not yet known. No much larger clonotype is one base removed from it; base qualities were not supplied. The source material was peripheral blood. This clonotype originated in a woman aged 18-30 years with Graves' ophthalmopathy. Donor details come from another sample of the same person, matched by shared clones.

The DNA is as follows: TGTGCCAGCAGTGATATTGATCAGCCCCAGCATTTT. The translation is CASSDIDQPQHF. The sequence is built from TRBV6-1 and TRBJ1-5; the D gene cannot be resolved reliably. V was cut back by 3 bases and J by 5 bases, leaving a gap of 5 bases between them. As encoded in the germline V gene, CDR1 is MNHNS while CDR2 is SASEGT. The CDR3 covers 12 residues, taking in both the cysteine and the phenylalanine. The CDR3 DNA has 36 bases and is translated from base 1.